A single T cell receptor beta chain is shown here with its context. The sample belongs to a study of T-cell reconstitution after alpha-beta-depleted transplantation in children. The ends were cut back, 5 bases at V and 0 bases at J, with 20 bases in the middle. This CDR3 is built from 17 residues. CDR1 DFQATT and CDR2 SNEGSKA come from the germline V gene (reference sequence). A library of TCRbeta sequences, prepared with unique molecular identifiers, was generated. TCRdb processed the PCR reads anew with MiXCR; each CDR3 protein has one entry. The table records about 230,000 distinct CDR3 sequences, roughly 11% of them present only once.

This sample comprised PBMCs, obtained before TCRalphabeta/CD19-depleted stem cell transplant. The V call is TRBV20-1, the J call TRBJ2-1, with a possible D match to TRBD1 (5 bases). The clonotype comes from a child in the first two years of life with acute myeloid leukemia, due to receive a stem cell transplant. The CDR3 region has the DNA TGCAGTGCTGTGGGGCCGACAGAGAAAAGCTCCTACAATGAGCAGTTCTTC. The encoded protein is CSAVGPTEKSSYNEQFF.